The T cell receptor beta chain under discussion was sequenced for a study of T cell changes during pregnancy in multiple sclerosis. Looked up from germline, CDR1 is MNHEY and CDR2 is SVGAGI. The CDR3 contains 14 residues. The V gene lost 7 bases and the J gene lost 4 bases, with 13 bases spanning the gap. Sequencing used immunoSEQ multiplex PCR; TCRdb keeps in-frame clones, though not all of them. The top ten hold under 0.55% of the sample, which has fewer than 40,000 clones, just over 90% seen once. The material sequenced was CD4+ T cells from peripheral blood mononuclear cells, taken in the first trimester of pregnancy. The receptor's source is a female donor in good health, enrolled as a control in a pregnancy study. The gene calls are TRBV6-5 and TRBJ2-2, with a weak D call TRBD1 (6 bases). The CDR3 spells CASKWGHSTGELFF. Written as DNA, the CDR3 is TGTGCCAGCAAGTGGGGGCATAGCACCGGGGAGCTGTTTTTT.